Listed here are 5 T cell receptor beta chains from one sample, sequenced in a study of STAT3 mutations in large granular lymphocyte leukemia. Clones were sequenced by immunoSEQ multiplex PCR, and TCRdb holds only the in-frame ones, with some missing. Counted here are 30,000 to 40,000 clones, approximately 86% occurring once; the ten biggest clones make up about 13%. The antigens for these receptors are not known. General study results and limits: Every T-cell large granular lymphocyte leukemia patient had at least one immunodominant TCR beta clonotype.

The sample taken for sequencing was peripheral blood mononuclear cells. Source of these receptors: a man between 60 and 75 years old with T-cell large granular lymphocyte leukemia. Some clones in this sample may be carry-over from other donors' samples.

The chain couples TRBV15 to TRBJ2-1; a weak D match, TRBD2 (7 bases). Germline V CDR1 and CDR2: LNHNV, YYDKDF (reference sequence). The CDR3 spans 18 residues. Trimming left V 0 bases short and J 2 bases short, with 17 bases between. The CDR3 region has the DNA TGTGCCACCAGCAGAGATCCCTCCACAGGGAGGGCCTACAATGAGCAGTTCTTC. This codes for CATSRDPSTGRAYNEQFF.

This clone was observed once. The gene calls are TRBV5-6 and TRBJ2-1; possibly TRBD1 or TRBD2 for D (5 bases each). This CDR3 has 18 residues. Trimming stripped 2 bases from V and 0 bases from J, with 18 bases between. Germline CDR1 SGHDT, CDR2 YYEEEE. The CDR3 nucleotides read TGTGCCAGCAGCTTAGTGGGCAGGGACCTAATCTCCTACAATGAGCAGTTCTTC. Its protein product is CASSLVGRDLISYNEQFF.

The chain links TRBV9 to TRBJ1-3; no clear D. Trimming stripped 4 bases from V and 0 bases from J, with 11 bases between. This CDR3 spans 15 amino acids. The germline CDR1 and CDR2 sequences are SGDLS and YYNGEE. CDR3 DNA sequence: TGTGCCAGCAGCCCCGCACGGAGCTCTGGAAACACCATATATTTT. This codes for CASSPARSSGNTIYF.

This clone is medium-sized in the sample. The chain joins TRBV19 to TRBJ1-2; the D gene is possibly TRBD1 (5 bases). Germline-derived CDR1 and CDR2 are LNHDA and SQIVND (reference sequence). There are 15 residues in the CDR3. V was pared by 3 bases and J by 0 bases, with 11 bases between. The CDR3 DNA reads TGTGCCAGTAGTATCCGGGACCTCGCTAACTATGGCTACACCTTC. Residues: CASSIRDLANYGYTF. Drawing the rest from reference TRBV19 and TRBJ1-2, the complete variable domain is DGGITQSPKYLFRKEGQNVTLSCEQNLNHDAMYWYRQDPGQGLRLIYYSQIVNDFQKGDIAEGYSVSREKKESFPLTVTSAQKNPTAFYLCASSIRDLANYGYTFGSGTRLTVV.

The CDR3 sequence: CASRRDEQFF. CDR3 bases: TGTGCCAGCAGGAGGGATGAGCAGTTCTTC. The V gene is TRBV25-1, the J gene TRBJ2-1; TRBD2 is a possible D gene (5 bases). Trimming took off 6 bases at V and 8 bases at J, with 5 bases between the two ends. The CDR3 is 10 amino acids. CDR1 is MGHDK, CDR2 SYGVNS, per germline.